This T cell receptor (beta chain) was recovered during a study of T cell repertoires in cytomegalovirus infection. For the study at large: Evidence of both CMV infection and a matching HLA type came from public TCR beta signatures.

TCRdb reanalysed the reads using MiXCR and keeps one entry per CDR3 protein. The table shows about 98,000 distinct CDR3 sequences, with about 15% occurring only once. Regarding this clonotype: Its specificity is unknown.

Germline V CDR1 and CDR2: MNHEY, SVGAGI. The CDR3 consists of 14 residues. The ends lost 5 bases at V and 8 bases at J; junction bases unmatched: 6. Study results and limitations: Carriers of CMV plus the relevant HLA were identified by cumulative public TCR beta family frequency. Clonotypes of TCR beta that were HLA-C-restricted and CMV-specific dominated the ex vivo response.

The J gene is TRBJ1-6, the V gene TRBV6-5; 7 bases are shared with TRBD1. The sequencing sample was made of PBMCs. The clonotype comes from a human donor in good health (CMV status not recorded). Some clones in this sample may be carry-over from other donors' samples. The CDR3 loop reads CASSLTGRDSPLHF. The DNA of the CDR3 is TGTGCCAGCAGTCTGACAGGGCGCGATTCACCCCTCCACTTT.